A selection of T cell receptor beta chains follows, all from one sample in a study of T-cell memory formation after mild COVID-19. TCRdb passed the 5' RACE reads through MiXCR, listing each CDR3 protein once. The table shows over 300,000 distinct CDR3 sequences, with under 25% occurring only once. Material for sequencing was PBMCs or a T cell subset sorted from them (not recorded which). The receptors were gathered from a man in his late teens or twenties who had mild COVID-19 (a few samples of this study predate the infection). Cell type and time point are not known. CDR3s leave out the opening cysteine and the closing phenylalanine or tryptophan. The size field is filled for only some rows; it gives once, few, many or a size class.

j_call clone_size v_call cdr3_aa
TRBJ2-7 few TRBV20-1 SAREGGYEQY
TRBJ2-1 . TRBV10-3 AISEFPHNEQF
TRBJ1-1 . TRBV15 ATSNSPSVNTEAF
TRBJ1-2 . TRBV7-9 ASSPGEGQGVSGGYT
TRBJ1-2 many TRBV12-3/TRBV12-4 ASSGVQAAGYT
TRBJ2-1 . TRBV7-9 ASSFRGGPYNEQF
TRBJ2-3 . TRBV12-3/TRBV12-4 ASSKRLAGTTDTQY
TRBJ1-6 few TRBV27 ASGGRTGPNSPLH
TRBJ2-3 . TRBV7-3 ASSFLPGAGDTQY
TRBJ1-2 few TRBV11-2 ASSIGGEYGYT
TRBJ1-2 few TRBV4-3 ASSQDGGGFNYGYT
TRBJ2-7 few TRBV29-1 SVLDYEQY
TRBJ1-3 few TRBV7-9 ASSSDREAGNTIY
TRBJ2-2 . TRBV7-2 SSSSMGGTGGNLGELF
TRBJ2-1 . TRBV7-2 ASSRARGAQF
TRBJ1-2 . TRBV7-8 ASSSAPRGQNYGYT
TRBJ2-3 few TRBV4-1 ASSGPGLSTDTQY
TRBJ2-3 many TRBV5-6 ASSLLASGDTDTQY
TRBJ2-7 . TRBV5-1 ASSPVVGGDYEQY
TRBJ2-1 . TRBV7-2 ASSPVQRGNNEQF
TRBJ2-5 . TRBV6-5 ASRRTSGGIQETQY
TRBJ2-5 . TRBV15 ATSRVDQGVPETQY
TRBJ2-3 . TRBV5-1 ASSLVWVQGGTDTQY
TRBJ2-5 . TRBV2 ASSVDSEETQY
TRBJ2-1 few TRBV3-2 ASSQVGSSYNEQF
TRBJ1-5 many TRBV7-8 ASSRRDGNNQPQH
TRBJ1-2 few TRBV4-1 ASSQAESARSYGYT
TRBJ1-5 . TRBV27 ASKGGGGRPNQPQH
TRBJ2-4 . TRBV20-1 SARDDRGANIQY
TRBJ1-5 few TRBV11-2 ASSSTGGEYQPQH
TRBJ2-3 few TRBV12-3/TRBV12-4 ASSFGDSLSSTDTQY
TRBJ2-3 few TRBV5-1 ASTDPGGNTDTQY
TRBJ2-3 . TRBV28 ASRPSLGSGGPIGTDTQY
TRBJ1-5 few TRBV6-2/TRBV6-3 ASSSGNRNQPQH
TRBJ1-2 . TRBV12-3/TRBV12-4 ASSFWGVDYGYT
TRBJ1-2 . TRBV2 ASGQDSHGYT
TRBJ2-1 many TRBV11-2 ASSLDPLSGREF
TRBJ1-3 few TRBV25-1 ASSWYSGNTIY
TRBJ2-3 few TRBV12-3/TRBV12-4 ASSHHPLGVTDTQY
TRBJ2-7 . TRBV5-1 ASSLLSGVVDEQY
TRBJ1-4 . TRBV12-3/TRBV12-4 ASSGTGEASEKLF
TRBJ1-1 . TRBV12-3/TRBV12-4 ASSLRQATEAF
TRBJ2-3 . TRBV21-1 ASSKRAGWTSGGPPSTDTQY
TRBJ1-1 few TRBV4-1 ASSQVGLTSTEAF
TRBJ2-5 few TRBV11-2 ASSLAVTQY
TRBJ2-1 few TRBV7-2 ASRLPGQGSIEQF
TRBJ2-3 . TRBV6-2/TRBV6-3 ASSYRAKGSGTDTQY
TRBJ2-7 . TRBV5-1 ASSSRDFGYEQY
TRBJ1-5 . TRBV5-5 ASSLAGTQPQH
TRBJ2-1 . TRBV5-1 ASSLVGSPHNEQF
TRBJ2-1 few TRBV7-9 ASSLVRPSGGSYNEQF
TRBJ2-3 few TRBV7-2 ASSLGLAATLGDTQY